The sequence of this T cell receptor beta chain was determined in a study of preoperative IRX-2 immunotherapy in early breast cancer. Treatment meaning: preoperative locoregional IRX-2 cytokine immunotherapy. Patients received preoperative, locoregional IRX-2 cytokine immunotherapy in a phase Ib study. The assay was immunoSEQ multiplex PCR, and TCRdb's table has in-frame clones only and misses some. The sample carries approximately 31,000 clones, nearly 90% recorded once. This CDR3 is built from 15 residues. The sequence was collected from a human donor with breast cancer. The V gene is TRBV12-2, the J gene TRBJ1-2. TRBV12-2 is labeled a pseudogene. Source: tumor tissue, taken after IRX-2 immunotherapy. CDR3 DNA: TGTGCAAGTCGCTTAGGCGGGGATGGGGCCTATGGCTACACCTTC. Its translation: CASRLGGDGAYGYTF.